A single sample is the source of the 27 T cell receptor beta chains below, sequenced in a study of vaccination effects on CD4 cells after COVID-19. Which antigens these TCRs recognize remains unknown. Profiled with immunoSEQ multiplex PCR; TCRdb holds only in-frame clones, not every one. The table lists fewer than 25,000 clones, under 80% of them singletons. Sequencing followed a ViraFEST assay step that expanded antigen-specific CD4+ T cells with viral peptide pools. The authors isolated CD4+ T cells after around nine days of culture. Vaccination of participants consisted of two doses of either the BNT162b2 or mRNA-1273 vaccine. The material sequenced was CD4+ T cells from PBMCs cultured with HCoV-NL63 spike peptides, taken after COVID-19 vaccination. Source of these receptors: a human donor who received a COVID-19 vaccine.

V and J are TRBV7-2 and TRBJ2-5; no clear D. CDR1 is SGHTA, CDR2 FQGNSA, per germline. The CDR3 sequence is 11 residues long. V lost 3 bases and J lost 4, with 3 bases in between. The CDR3 region has the DNA TGTGCCAGCAGCTTCATAGAGACCCAGTACTTC. Its protein is CASSFIETQYF.

V gene TRBV7-9 combines with J gene TRBJ2-5, with D perhaps being TRBD1 or TRBD2 (7 bases each). Germline V CDR1 and CDR2: SEHNR, FQNEAQ (reference sequence). This CDR3 has 15 amino acids. V was pared by 2 bases and J by 5 bases, with 15 bases between. The CDR3 region is CASSLRAGGGETQYF. In DNA, the CDR3 is TGTGCCAGCAGCTTAAGGGCAGGGGGAGGGGAGACCCAGTACTTC. Together with reference TRBV7-9 and TRBJ2-5, the CDR3 gives the full variable domain: DTGVSQNPRHKITKRGQNVTFRCDPISEHNRLYWYRQTLGQGPEFLTYFQNEAQLEKSRLLSDRFSAERPKGSFSTLEIQRTEQGDSAMYLCASSLRAGGGETQYFGPGTRLLVL.

The chain uses TRBV5-4 and TRBJ2-3, with 9 bases fitting TRBD2. The CDR3 totals 17 residues. From germline, CDR1 is SGHNT and CDR2 YYREEE (reference sequence). Trimming removed 0 bases from V and 2 bases from J; junction bases left unmatched: 7. The CDR3 DNA sequence: TGTGCCAGCAGCTTGGACAGCGGGGGGAGCCACACAGATACGCAGTATTTT. This sequence encodes CASSLDSGGSHTDTQYF.

CDR3 coding DNA: TGTGCCATCAGTGAGTCGTTGGGGATAGGCTACACCTTC. It encodes CAISESLGIGYTF. This rearrangement joins TRBV10-3 to TRBJ1-2; unclear D gene. The CDR3 loop spans 13 amino acids. Trimming stripped 0 bases from V and 8 bases from J, with 10 bases between. Germline CDR1 ENHRY, CDR2 SYGVKD.

The V gene is TRBV15, the J gene TRBJ1-2, with TRBD1 identical over 9 bases. The CDR3 has 15 amino acids. CDR1 and CDR2 (germline): LNHNV, YYDKDF (reference sequence). Losses at the gene ends were 4 bases for V and 1 base for J; bases not matched to a gene: 4. The CDR3 loop is CATSIRTGVNYGYTF. The CDR3 nucleotides read TGTGCCACCAGCATTCGGACAGGGGTTAACTATGGCTACACCTTC.

This clone was recorded only once. The rearrangement joins TRBV29-1 to TRBJ2-1; D gene ambiguous. The germline CDR1 and CDR2 sequences are SQVTM and ANQGSEA. CDR3 length: 24 residues. V was clipped by 6 bases and J by 0 bases, with 42 bases between them. This CDR3 reads CSVRSLGRDLPPLNGGSSYNEQFF. The CDR3 nucleotides are TGCAGCGTCCGGAGTCTAGGCCGAGATTTACCCCCATTGAACGGCGGAAGCTCCTACAATGAGCAGTTCTTC.

This clone was counted once. The chain couples TRBV30 to TRBJ1-6; D not resolved. CDR1 and CDR2 (germline): GTSNPN, SVGIG (reference sequence). V was clipped by 1 base and J by 9 bases, with 10 bases between them. There are 13 residues in the CDR3. CDR3 in DNA: TGTGCCTGGAGTGAAGGTGATGCTTCACCCCTCCACTTT. Its protein product is CAWSEGDASPLHF.

This chain uses TRBV28 with TRBJ1-2; D might be TRBD1 (5 bases). Per the germline V gene, CDR1 is MDHEN and CDR2 is SYDVKM. The CDR3 totals 15 residues. Trimming took off 7 bases at V and 5 bases at J, with 20 bases between the two ends. CDR3 region: CASTSQGWGNYGYTF. The CDR3 bases are TGTGCCAGCACCTCCCAGGGTTGGGGAAATTATGGCTACACCTTC.

The CDR3 sequence: CASSFSSMPGNEKLFF. The DNA of the CDR3 is TGTGCCAGCAGCTTTAGCTCTATGCCTGGTAATGAAAAACTGTTTTTT. The J gene is TRBJ1-4, the V gene TRBV7-2, with no clear D. This CDR3 spans 16 amino acids. Trimming took 3 bases from V and 4 from J, leaving 15 bases between them. In germline, CDR1 is SGHTA, CDR2 FQGNSA.

In this sample, this clone turned up a few times. The V call is TRBV29-1, the J call TRBJ1-5; perhaps TRBD1 as D (5 bases). V dropped 5 bases and J dropped 4 bases, with 15 bases sitting between them. The CDR3 consists of 14 residues. Per the germline V gene, CDR1 is SQVTM and CDR2 is ANQGSEA. Written as DNA, the CDR3 is TGCAGCGTTTCCCAGACAGACATGAATCAGCCCCAGCATTTT. This sequence encodes CSVSQTDMNQPQHF.

The J gene is TRBJ1-3, the V gene TRBV6-6, with a possible D match to TRBD1 (5 bases). CDR1 and CDR2 from the germline V gene are MNHNY and SVGAGI (reference sequence). Trimming removed 5 bases from V and 0 bases from J, with 11 bases in between. The CDR3 contains 15 residues. CDR3 coding DNA: TGTGCCAGCAGTAGGGACGGGACCTCTGGAAACACCATATATTTT. This gives the protein CASSRDGTSGNTIYF.

J is TRBJ2-7 and V is TRBV3-1 (or the pseudogene TRBV3-2); the D gene is possibly TRBD1 (5 bases). Germline assignment: CDR1 LGHDT and CDR2 YNNKEL (reference sequence). This CDR3 spans 14 amino acids. Trimming cost V 4 bases and J 2 bases, with 12 bases left between them. The CDR3 coding sequence is TGTGCCAGCAGCCGACAGTCTTTGACCTACGAGCAGTACTTC. Residues: CASSRQSLTYEQYF.

This chain links TRBV6-5 with TRBJ2-1; D is perhaps TRBD2 (5 bases). The CDR3 covers 14 residues. Germline V gene lookup returns CDR1 MNHEY and CDR2 SVGAGI. The germline V and J ends were trimmed by 0 bases and 11 bases, with 14 bases remaining between them. The CDR3 here is CASSYSGRGGKQFF. CDR3 bases: TGTGCCAGCAGTTACTCGGGGAGAGGAGGCAAGCAGTTCTTC.

The chain joins TRBV5-8 to TRBJ1-3, with TRBD1 matching 8 bases. The CDR3 sequence is 16 residues long. Germline lookup yields CDR1 SGHTS and CDR2 YDEGEE. The V and J ends lost 4 bases and 3 bases, in that order; junction bases with no gene match: 9. The CDR3 DNA reads TGTGCCAGCAGCCCGACACAGGGGGTGTATGGAAACACCATATATTTT. Its protein is CASSPTQGVYGNTIYF.

This chain joins TRBV10-3 and TRBJ1-2; the match to TRBD1 covers 8 bases. J was trimmed by 6 bases and V by 10 bases; bases with no gene match: 10. Germline-derived CDR1 and CDR2 are ENHRY and SYGVKD. The CDR3 is 13 residues long. Here the CDR3 DNA reads TGTGCCACTAGAACAGGGGGGACGGATGGCTACACCTTC. Amino acid sequence: CATRTGGTDGYTF.

V usage is TRBV7-9 and J usage is TRBJ2-6, with D perhaps matching TRBD2 (6 bases). Trimming cost V 2 bases and J 0 bases, with 11 bases left between them. CDR3 length: 17 residues. In germline, CDR1 is SEHNR, CDR2 FQNEAQ (reference sequence). DNA of the CDR3: TGTGCCAGCAGCTTATGGATCGGGAGCTCTGGGGCCAACGTCCTGACTTTC. It yields the protein CASSLWIGSSGANVLTF.

The rearrangement joins TRBV2 to TRBJ2-3, with D unresolved. V was cut by 5 bases and J by 7 bases, with 10 bases left in between. CDR1 is SNHLY and CDR2 is FYNNEI in the germline V gene. This CDR3 has 12 amino acids. The CDR3 reads CASSPQTYTQYF. Here the CDR3 DNA reads TGTGCCAGCAGTCCCCAGACCTATACGCAGTATTTT. The full variable domain, rest sourced from reference TRBV2 and TRBJ2-3, is EPEVTQTPSHQVTQMGQEVILRCVPISNHLYFYWYRQILGQKVEFLVSFYNNEISEKSEIFDDQFSVERPDGSNFTLKIRSTKLEDSAMYFCASSPQTYTQYFGPGTRLTVL.

The chain carries TRBV25-1 and TRBJ1-1, with D uncertain. The CDR3 length is 13 residues. Germline V gives CDR1 MGHDK, CDR2 SYGVNS. Trimming shortened V by 4 bases and J by 0 bases, and 6 bases separated the two germline ends. CDR3 sequence reads: CASSGIVNTEAFF. As DNA, the CDR3 is TGTGCCAGCAGTGGCATCGTGAACACTGAAGCTTTCTTT.

This chain uses TRBV7-9 with TRBJ1-3; D might be TRBD1 (5 bases). Germline V gene data show CDR1 as SEHNR and CDR2 as FQNEAQ (reference sequence). V lost 5 bases, J lost 3 bases, and 14 bases lay in between. CDR3 size: 15 residues. The CDR3 sequence is CASSPAARVGNTIYF. In DNA form, the CDR3 reads TGTGCCAGCAGCCCTGCCGCCAGGGTTGGAAACACCATATATTTT.

The gene calls are TRBV5-1 and TRBJ2-7, with TRBD1 identical over 7 bases. CDR1 is SGHRS, CDR2 YFSETQ, per germline. J was trimmed by 1 base and V by 7 bases; bases with no gene match: 5. The CDR3 is made up of 13 amino acids. The CDR3: CASQGEKSYEQYF. CDR3 coding DNA: TGCGCCAGCCAGGGGGAAAAGTCCTACGAGCAGTACTTC. The whole variable domain, remainder taken from reference TRBV5-1 and TRBJ2-7, is KAGVTQTPRYLIKTRGQQVTLSCSPISGHRSVSWYQQTPGQGLQFLFEYFSETQRNKGNFPGRFSGRQFSNSRSEMNVSTLELGDSALYLCASQGEKSYEQYFGPGTRLTVT.

The V gene is TRBV7-2, the J gene TRBJ1-3; D is unresolved. Germline V gives CDR1 SGHTA, CDR2 FQGNSA. V was clipped by 1 base and J by 4 bases, with 5 bases between them. The CDR3 covers 13 residues. The CDR3 sequence is CASSLGAGNTIYF. DNA of the CDR3: TGTGCCAGCAGCTTAGGTGCCGGAAACACCATATATTTT.

V and J are TRBV30 and TRBJ1-6; D not certain. Germline values: CDR1 GTSNPN, CDR2 SVGIG (reference sequence). The CDR3 contains 12 residues. The CDR3 coding sequence is TGTGCGGCCGGGCGGGGTAATTCACCCCTCCACTTT. This sequence encodes CAAGRGNSPLHF. The full variable domain, rest sourced from reference TRBV30 and TRBJ1-6, is SQTIHQWPATLVQPVGSPLSLECTVEGTSNPNLYWYRQAAGRGLQLLFYSVGIGQISSEVPQNLSASRPQDRQFILSSKKLLLSDSGFYLCAAGRGNSPLHFGNGTRLTVT.

The chain recombines TRBV7-2 with TRBJ2-1; 7 nucleotides agree with TRBD1. The junction had 5 bases not matched to a gene; V was cut back by 8 bases and J by 4 bases. This CDR3 has 13 amino acids. Germline CDR1 reads SGHTA; CDR2 reads FQGNSA. CDR3 amino acids: CASETGNYNEQFF. DNA of the CDR3: TGTGCCAGCGAGACAGGGAATTACAATGAGCAGTTCTTC.

The V and J genes are TRBV19 and TRBJ2-4; D may be TRBD1 (5 bases). Germline loops: CDR1 LNHDA, CDR2 SQIVND (reference sequence). The V gene lost 1 base and the J gene lost 3 bases, with 19 bases spanning the gap. The CDR3 spans 18 residues. In nucleotides, the CDR3 is TGTGCCAGTAGTATAGGGACGTTTATGCTAGGGGTCAAAAACATTCAGTACTTC. Residues: CASSIGTFMLGVKNIQYF.

The chain has TRBV5-4 and TRBJ1-1; D perhaps matches TRBD1 (6 bases). This CDR3 contains 15 residues. V lost 3 bases and J lost 3, with 15 bases in between. Germline lookup yields CDR1 SGHNT and CDR2 YYREEE (reference sequence). The CDR3 here is CASSSGSSGDTEAFF. The DNA of the CDR3 is TGTGCCAGCAGCTCTGGTTCTTCAGGGGACACTGAAGCTTTCTTT.

The chain recombines TRBV18 with TRBJ1-5; 9 bases map to TRBD1. Germline V gene sequence: CDR1 KGHSH, CDR2 LQKENI. J was trimmed by 6 bases and V by 2 bases; bases with no gene match: 5. CDR3 length equals 15 residues. CDR3 nucleotides: TGTGCCAGCTCACCAGGGACAGGGATCGGTCAGCCCCAGCATTTT. Translated, it gives CASSPGTGIGQPQHF.

This clone is a singleton in its sample. This chain joins TRBV9 and TRBJ2-2; D possibly corresponds to TRBD1 (5 bases). Trimming pared 4 bases from V and 6 bases from J, leaving 16 bases between. The CDR3 has 15 residues. The germline V gene has CDR1 SGDLS and CDR2 YYNGEE. The CDR3, as DNA: TGTGCCAGCAGCCCGAGACGGACAATGCCCGGGGAGCTGTTTTTT. Protein sequence: CASSPRRTMPGELFF.